Below, 21 T cell receptor beta chains from the same sample are listed, as sequenced in a study of control samples from healthy donors and cancer patients. Generated by immunoSEQ multiplex PCR, the TCRdb table keeps only in-frame clones and is missing some. Its table lists around 190,000 clones. Sequenced sample: blood. These receptors were obtained from a woman under 40 in good health.

The chain couples TRBV3-1 (or the pseudogene TRBV3-2) to TRBJ2-7; TRBD1 matches 8 bases. V shed 4 bases and J 3 bases; nucleotides not matched to a gene: 8. Germline V CDR1 and CDR2: LGHDT, YNNKEL (reference sequence). The CDR3 runs to 15 residues. The CDR3 is CASSPTTGVRYEQYF. In DNA, the CDR3 is TGTGCCAGCAGCCCCACGACAGGGGTTCGCTACGAGCAGTACTTC.

This chain links TRBV6-5 with TRBJ2-1, with D tentatively TRBD1 (5 bases). This CDR3 is 16 amino acids long. The V gene's germline CDR1 is MNHEY and CDR2 SVGAGI. V was clipped by 0 bases and J by 12 bases, with 21 bases between them. CDR3 amino acids: CASSYSRPPRTFGQFF. The DNA of the CDR3 is TGTGCCAGCAGTTACTCGCGCCCACCCCGGACATTTGGGCAGTTCTTC.

This chain uses TRBV4-1 with TRBJ1-1; D is unclear. This CDR3 has 14 residues. Trimming shortened V by 0 bases and J by 1 base, and 6 bases separated the two germline ends. Per germline, CDR1 MGHRA and CDR2 YSYEKL. CDR3 sequence: CASSQDPGNTEAFF. CDR3 DNA sequence: TGCGCCAGCAGCCAAGATCCCGGGAACACTGAAGCTTTCTTT.

The V gene is TRBV5-1, the J gene TRBJ2-1; D unclear. Germline V gene sequence: CDR1 SGHRS, CDR2 YFSETQ. CDR3 length: 14 amino acids. Between the trimmed V and J ends, which lost 0 bases and 3 bases, there was a span of 7 bases. CDR3 residues: CASSLADIYNEQFF. CDR3 nucleotide sequence: TGCGCCAGCAGCTTGGCAGATATCTACAATGAGCAGTTCTTC.

The CDR3 spells CASTLSQGDYLRSSYNSPLHF. CDR3 DNA sequence: TGTGCCAGCACCCTATCACAGGGCGACTACCTGAGGAGCTCCTATAATTCACCCCTCCACTTT. The chain has TRBV3-1 (or the pseudogene TRBV3-2) and TRBJ1-6; D possibly corresponds to TRBD1 (6 bases). The CDR3 is made up of 21 amino acids. The V gene lost 7 bases and the J gene lost 0 bases, with 28 bases spanning the gap. Germline V gives CDR1 LGHDT, CDR2 YNNKEL (reference sequence).

The chain combines TRBV5-4 with TRBJ2-3; perhaps TRBD2 as D (5 bases). The CDR3 runs to 15 residues. Trimming shortened V by 0 bases and J by 2 bases, and 10 bases separated the two germline ends. Germline values: CDR1 SGHNT, CDR2 YYREEE (reference sequence). The CDR3 loop reads CASSLDPGFTDTQYF. The CDR3 bases are TGTGCCAGCAGCTTGGATCCGGGATTCACAGATACGCAGTATTTT.

The chain joins TRBV5-1 to TRBJ1-1; a weak D match, TRBD1 (5 bases). Germline V gene sequence: CDR1 SGHRS, CDR2 YFSETQ. Trimming stripped 1 base from V and 6 bases from J, with 7 bases between. This CDR3 is 12 amino acids long. This CDR3 is CASSLKGSEAFF. CDR3 DNA: TGCGCCAGCAGCTTGAAGGGGTCTGAAGCTTTCTTT.

The CDR3 nucleotides read TGCGCCAGCAGCCAAGATCTGGCGGGGAGGCGGTTCTTC. Amino acids: CASSQDLAGRRFF. J is TRBJ2-1 and V is TRBV4-1, with a weak D call TRBD2 (6 bases). Germline V gives CDR1 MGHRA, CDR2 YSYEKL. This CDR3 comprises 13 residues. Trimming left V 0 bases short and J 15 bases short, with 15 bases between.

The genes are TRBV12-5 and TRBJ2-2; possible D gene TRBD2, 5 bases. This CDR3 comprises 14 residues. The V end was cut by 5 bases, the J end by 1 base, with 8 bases between. The germline gives CDR1 LGHNT, CDR2 FRNRAP. The chain's CDR3 is CASGVGVNTGELFF. The CDR3 DNA sequence: TGTGCTAGTGGTGTGGGAGTGAACACCGGGGAGCTGTTTTTT.

The genes are TRBV7-8 and TRBJ1-1, with D unclear. This CDR3 has 14 amino acids. Germline V gene sequence: CDR1 SGHVS, CDR2 FQNEAQ. V dropped 0 bases and J dropped 1 base, with 6 bases sitting between them. The CDR3 DNA follows: TGTGCCAGCAGCTTAGCGGAGGGGAACACTGAAGCTTTCTTT. Amino acids: CASSLAEGNTEAFF.

The J gene is TRBJ2-7, the V gene TRBV30; D perhaps matches TRBD1 (5 bases). The V end was cut by 0 bases, the J end by 1 base, with 10 bases between. This CDR3 has 14 amino acids. Germline V gene lookup returns CDR1 GTSNPN and CDR2 SVGIG (reference sequence). In nucleotides, the CDR3 is TGTGCCTGGAGTGTCGGGCAGGGATCCTACGAGCAGTACTTC. It codes for CAWSVGQGSYEQYF.

This sequence joins TRBV5-1 and TRBJ1-5, with a possible D match to TRBD1 (5 bases). The CDR3 consists of 15 residues. V lost 4 bases to trimming and J lost 1 base, with 12 bases between them. The germline V gene has CDR1 SGHRS and CDR2 YFSETQ. CDR3 loop: CASSPLAGSNQPQHF. The CDR3 region has the DNA TGCGCCAGCAGCCCCCTGGCAGGGAGCAATCAGCCCCAGCATTTT. Filled out from reference TRBV5-1 and TRBJ1-5, the complete variable domain reads KAGVTQTPRYLIKTRGQQVTLSCSPISGHRSVSWYQQTPGQGLQFLFEYFSETQRNKGNFPGRFSGRQFSNSRSEMNVSTLELGDSALYLCASSPLAGSNQPQHFGDGTRLSIL.

This rearrangement joins TRBV5-1 to TRBJ1-2, with D possibly matching TRBD1 (5 bases). CDR1 and CDR2 from the germline V gene are SGHRS and YFSETQ. Trimming cost V 4 bases and J 3 bases, with 10 bases left between them. CDR3 size: 13 residues. The CDR3 reads CASSPGEYYGYTF. DNA for the CDR3: TGCGCCAGCAGCCCGGGGGAGTACTATGGCTACACCTTC. The entire variable domain, with the rest obtained from reference TRBV5-1 and TRBJ1-2, is as follows: KAGVTQTPRYLIKTRGQQVTLSCSPISGHRSVSWYQQTPGQGLQFLFEYFSETQRNKGNFPGRFSGRQFSNSRSEMNVSTLELGDSALYLCASSPGEYYGYTFGSGTRLTVV.

The V call is TRBV28, the J call TRBJ2-5; D perhaps matches TRBD2 (6 bases). Trimming shortened V by 8 bases and J by 1 base, and 14 bases separated the two germline ends. CDR1 MDHEN and CDR2 SYDVKM come from the germline V gene. This CDR3 has 14 residues. As DNA, the CDR3 is TGTGCCAGCCAAATTCGGGACTTCCAAGAGACCCAGTACTTC. Amino acids: CASQIRDFQETQYF.

The V call is TRBV7-3, the J call TRBJ2-1; D not resolved. Germline CDR1 reads SGHTA; CDR2 reads FQGTGA. The CDR3 is 13 residues long. V lost 5 bases and J 6 bases, leaving 11 bases between the germline ends. This CDR3 reads CASSPGGVNEQFF. The CDR3 bases are TGTGCCAGCAGCCCCGGTGGTGTCAATGAGCAGTTCTTC.

The V gene is TRBV5-1, the J gene TRBJ1-2; D unresolved. The V gene's germline CDR1 is SGHRS and CDR2 YFSETQ. V gave up 0 bases and J gave up 6 bases, with 12 bases separating them. There are 14 residues in the CDR3. CDR3 bases: TGCGCCAGCAGCTTGGCCGGGCGGATGAATGGCTACACCTTC. This encodes CASSLAGRMNGYTF.

This rearrangement joins TRBV10-3 to TRBJ2-1, with D tentatively TRBD1 (7 bases). The V gene's germline CDR1 is ENHRY and CDR2 SYGVKD. V gave up 6 bases and J gave up 4 bases, with 16 bases separating them. This CDR3 region has 15 residues. DNA for the CDR3: TGTGCCATCAGCCTCAGGGGGGCCGAGTACAATGAGCAGTTCTTC. This codes for CAISLRGAEYNEQFF.

CDR3 residues: CASDLGGPWASGNTIYF. For the CDR3, the DNA is TGTGCCAGCGATCTGGGTGGACCGTGGGCCTCTGGAAACACCATATATTTT. The rearrangement joins TRBV27 to TRBJ1-3; no clear D gene. This CDR3 region has 17 residues. From germline, CDR1 is MNHEY and CDR2 SMNVEV (reference sequence). V lost 8 bases and J lost 0, with 20 bases in between.

The chain recombines TRBV29-1 with TRBJ2-7; TRBD1 matches at 7 bases. V trimming: 6 bases; J trimming: 2 bases; junction bases outside the gene matches: 10. The CDR3 totals 14 residues. From germline, CDR1 is SQVTM and CDR2 ANQGSEA. CDR3 amino acids: CSVIRTGTAYEQYF. CDR3 DNA sequence: TGCAGCGTGATCCGGACCGGGACAGCCTACGAGCAGTACTTC.

The chain links TRBV7-2 to TRBJ2-7, with a possible D match to TRBD2 (6 bases). Trimming stripped 6 bases from V and 3 bases from J, with 12 bases between. CDR3 size: 13 residues. Germline CDR1 and CDR2: SGHTA and FQGNSA. The DNA of the CDR3 is TGTGCCAGCAGACCCGACGGGGGCTACGAGCAGTACTTC. Amino acid sequence: CASRPDGGYEQYF.

The CDR3 protein is CASSGGTAMNTEAFF. CDR3 DNA: TGTGCCAGCAGCGGAGGGACGGCTATGAACACTGAAGCTTTCTTT. V is TRBV9 and J is TRBJ1-1; possible D gene TRBD1, 5 bases. V was cut by 3 bases and J by 0 bases, with 12 bases left in between. This CDR3 comprises 15 residues. CDR1 and CDR2 (germline): SGDLS, YYNGEE.